A selection of T cell receptor beta chains follows, all from one sample in a study of blood T cell repertoires in COVID-19. Repertoires were generated with immunoSEQ multiplex PCR, while TCRdb's copy carries only in-frame clones and drops some. The sample gives hundreds of thousands of clones, nearly 90% of which show up once; around 1.7% is in the top ten. Sequences were obtained from PBMCs or T cells enriched from blood (not recorded which). These receptors were taken from a young woman with acute COVID-19. CDR3s include the opening cysteine and the closing phenylalanine or tryptophan. The order of the fields is CDR3 length, J gene, clone size, D gene, V gene, CDR3 protein, CDR3 DNA. A D gene is named only where the DNA matches it firmly. Size is stated for part of the rows, as once, few or many counts, or as a class when the clone is expanded.

17 | TRBJ2-3 | NA | NA | TRBV28 | CASSPRTFRSASDTQYF | TGTGCCAGCAGCCCCCGGACATTTAGGTCGGCTTCGGATACGCAGTATTTT
12 | TRBJ2-7 | NA | NA | TRBV3-1/TRBV3-2 | CASSQTSYEQYF | TGTGCCAGCAGCCAGACAAGCTACGAGCAGTACTTC
12 | TRBJ1-1 | NA | NA | TRBV5-4 | CASSLVGTEAFF | TGTGCCAGCAGCCTGGTCGGGACTGAAGCTTTCTTT
13 | TRBJ2-3 | NA | NA | TRBV10-2 | CASSESLYGTQYF | TGCGCCAGCAGTGAGTCACTATACGGTACGCAGTATTTT
13 | TRBJ1-6 | NA | NA | TRBV27 | CASSFEVDSPLHF | TGTGCCAGCAGTTTTGAGGTGGATTCACCCCTCCACTTT
15 | TRBJ1-3 | NA | NA | TRBV5-1 | CASSSGVDSGNTIYF | TGCGCCAGCAGCTCTGGAGTAGACTCTGGAAACACCATATATTTT
17 | TRBJ2-7 | NA | TRBD2 | TRBV14 | CASSLFGSGRTTYEQYF | TGTGCCAGCAGCCTCTTCGGTAGCGGGAGGACCACCTACGAGCAGTACTTC
12 | TRBJ1-6 | NA | NA | TRBV25-1 | CASSADPGALHF | TGTGCCAGCAGTGCGGATCCAGGGGCCCTCCACTTT
14 | TRBJ2-2 | NA | NA | TRBV7-2 | CASSLGRNTGELFF | TGTGCCAGCAGCCTGGGGCGAAACACCGGGGAGCTGTTTTTT
15 | TRBJ1-2 | NA | TRBD1 | TRBV27 | CASSRQGLDNYGYTF | TGTGCCAGCAGTAGACAGGGTTTGGATAACTATGGCTACACCTTC
15 | TRBJ1-2 | NA | TRBD1 | TRBV5-4 | CASSPQGIYNYGYTF | TGTGCCAGCAGCCCACAGGGGATATACAACTATGGCTACACCTTC
17 | TRBJ2-7 | NA | TRBD2 | TRBV5-1 | CASSPQKTSGTPYEQYF | TGCGCCAGCAGCCCACAGAAGACTAGCGGTACCCCCTACGAGCAGTACTTC
14 | TRBJ1-6 | NA | TRBD1 | TRBV7-9 | CASSMGQGYSPLHF | TGTGCCAGCAGCATGGGACAGGGTTATTCACCCCTCCACTTT
16 | TRBJ2-2 | once | TRBD2 | TRBV3-1/TRBV3-2 | CASSLRLAGEVGELFF | TGTGCCAGCAGCCTCAGACTAGCGGGAGAGGTCGGGGAGCTGTTTTTT
17 | TRBJ2-7 | NA | TRBD1 | TRBV18 | CASSPLPLGQGSYEQYF | TGTGCCAGCTCACCTCTTCCCCTGGGACAGGGCTCCTACGAGCAGTACTTC
16 | TRBJ2-3 | NA | TRBD2 | TRBV27 | CASSFGPGGPTDTQYF | TGTGCCAGCAGTTTCGGTCCGGGAGGGCCGACAGATACGCAGTATTTT
14 | TRBJ1-4 | NA | TRBD1 | TRBV4-1 | CASSQLGQGGKLFF | TGCGCCAGCAGCCAACTGGGACAGGGGGGCAAACTGTTTTTT
16 | TRBJ2-7 | NA | NA | TRBV3-1/TRBV3-2 | CASSQPQGQSSYEQYF | TGTGCCAGCAGCCAACCTCAGGGGCAGAGCTCCTACGAGCAGTACTTC
16 | TRBJ2-1 | NA | TRBD2 | TRBV6-5 | CASSYRTSGTSNEQFF | TGTGCCAGCAGTTACAGGACTAGCGGGACTTCCAATGAGCAGTTCTTC
18 | TRBJ2-3 | NA | TRBD2 | TRBV27 | CASSPRLAGGPTTDTQYF | TGTGCCAGCAGTCCCCGACTAGCGGGAGGGCCTACCACAGATACGCAGTATTTT
18 | TRBJ1-4 | NA | TRBD1 | TRBV18 | CASSPRQSDRALNEKLFF | TGTGCCAGCTCACCACGTCAATCAGACAGGGCTCTTAATGAAAAACTGTTTTTT
13 | TRBJ2-7 | NA | NA | TRBV11-2 | CASSFGLWYEQYF | TGTGCCAGCAGCTTCGGACTATGGTACGAGCAGTACTTC
17 | TRBJ1-5 | NA | TRBD1 | TRBV27 | CASSLRWQGVKGQPQHF | TGTGCCAGCAGTTTACGGTGGCAGGGGGTGAAAGGTCAGCCCCAGCATTTT
14 | TRBJ1-2 | NA | TRBD1 | TRBV2 | CASRKQGANYGYTF | TGTGCCAGCAGGAAACAGGGGGCGAACTATGGCTACACCTTC
14 | TRBJ2-7 | NA | TRBD2 | TRBV7-9 | CASSPTSATSEQYF | TGTGCCAGCAGCCCCACTAGCGCGACTTCCGAGCAGTACTTC
14 | TRBJ2-1 | NA | NA | TRBV5-1 | CASSLVTGSNEQFF | TGCGCCAGCAGCTTGGTGACAGGTTCCAATGAGCAGTTCTTC
13 | TRBJ2-7 | few | NA | TRBV4-1 | CASSQQTGYEQYF | TGCGCCAGCAGCCAACAGACTGGGTACGAGCAGTACTTC
14 | TRBJ2-1 | NA | TRBD1 | TRBV27 | CASSIGTDYNEQFF | TGTGCCAGCAGTATCGGGACAGACTACAATGAGCAGTTCTTC
17 | TRBJ2-1 | NA | NA | TRBV11-2 | CASSPSPSGNPYNEQFF | TGTGCCAGCAGCCCTTCCCCATCAGGGAATCCCTACAATGAGCAGTTCTTC
18 | TRBJ2-1 | few | NA | TRBV18 | CASSPLALQTYNYNEQFF | TGTGCCAGCTCACCTCTGGCCCTGCAAACGTATAACTACAATGAGCAGTTCTTC
14 | TRBJ2-1 | NA | TRBD1 | TRBV5-4 | CASSQGQVYNEQFF | TGTGCCAGCAGCCAGGGACAGGTCTACAATGAGCAGTTCTTC
14 | TRBJ2-7 | NA | NA | TRBV28 | CASSLLGGPNEQYF | TGTGCCAGCAGTTTATTAGGAGGCCCCAACGAGCAGTACTTC
14 | TRBJ2-5 | NA | NA | TRBV5-1 | CASSLATFQETQYF | TGCGCCAGCAGCTTGGCCACATTCCAAGAGACCCAGTACTTC
14 | TRBJ2-2 | once | NA | TRBV3-1/TRBV3-2 | CASSRGQDTGELFF | TGTGCCAGCAGTCGAGGACAAGACACCGGGGAGCTGTTTTTT
16 | TRBJ1-4 | NA | TRBD1 | TRBV7-9 | CASSSPMDRGREKLFF | TGTGCCAGCAGCTCCCCGATGGACAGGGGTCGGGAAAAACTGTTTTTT
15 | TRBJ2-2 | NA | TRBD1 | TRBV19 | CASSPWTGSTGELFF | TGTGCCAGTAGTCCTTGGACAGGGAGTACCGGGGAGCTGTTTTTT
15 | TRBJ1-1 | NA | NA | TRBV18 | CASSPELAGTREAFF | TGTGCCAGCTCACCAGAGCTAGCCGGGACAAGAGAAGCTTTCTTT
12 | TRBJ2-7 | NA | NA | TRBV12-3/TRBV12-4 | CASSDTSYEQYF | TGTGCCAGCAGTGACACTTCCTACGAGCAGTACTTC
18 | TRBJ2-1 | NA | NA | TRBV7-2 | CASSLLFEAGVPYNEQFF | TGTGCCAGCAGCTTATTATTTGAGGCCGGGGTGCCCTACAATGAGCAGTTCTTC
15 | TRBJ1-1 | NA | NA | TRBV5-1 | CASSKQGEGVTEAFF | TGCGCCAGCAGCAAACAGGGTGAGGGTGTCACTGAAGCTTTCTTT
16 | TRBJ2-1 | NA | NA | TRBV9 | CASSVDGGTPNNEQFF | TGTGCCAGCAGCGTAGACGGTGGGACTCCAAACAATGAGCAGTTCTTC
14 | TRBJ1-2 | NA | TRBD1 | TRBV3-1/TRBV3-2 | CASSPGQGSNGYTF | TGTGCCAGCAGCCCGGGACAGGGTAGCAATGGCTACACCTTC